This entry concerns a single TCR beta chain. The antigen is not known. Assay: immunoSEQ multiplex PCR; the TCRdb copy retains only in-frame clones and omits some. Of 550,000 to 800,000 clones in the sample, roughly 87% were seen once. This CDR3 has 16 amino acids. Germline assignment: CDR1 SQVTM and CDR2 ANQGSEA. Trimming removed 6 bases from V and 4 bases from J, with 24 bases in between. Caucasian adults residing in Nashville, Tennessee made up all the donors. These data belong to a study of shared clonotypes between healthy human individuals. Looking at the study overall: Ranging from 18 to 49 in age, donors were two women and three men.

Study-level results: Estimated richness values were generally larger in naive subsets than in memory subsets.

The sample comprised memory CD8+ T cells from PBMCs. As to subset: CD45RO+ cells pooled with CCR7-negative TemRA cells. The source is a man aged 18-30 years in good health. Some clones in this sample may be carry-over from other donors' samples. The genes are TRBV29-1 and TRBJ2-5; a possible D gene is TRBD1 (5 bases). The DNA of the CDR3 is TGCAGCGTCCTCGTCCAGGGTAGGGCAGGGTCAGAGACCCAGTACTTC. Amino acids: CSVLVQGRAGSETQYF.